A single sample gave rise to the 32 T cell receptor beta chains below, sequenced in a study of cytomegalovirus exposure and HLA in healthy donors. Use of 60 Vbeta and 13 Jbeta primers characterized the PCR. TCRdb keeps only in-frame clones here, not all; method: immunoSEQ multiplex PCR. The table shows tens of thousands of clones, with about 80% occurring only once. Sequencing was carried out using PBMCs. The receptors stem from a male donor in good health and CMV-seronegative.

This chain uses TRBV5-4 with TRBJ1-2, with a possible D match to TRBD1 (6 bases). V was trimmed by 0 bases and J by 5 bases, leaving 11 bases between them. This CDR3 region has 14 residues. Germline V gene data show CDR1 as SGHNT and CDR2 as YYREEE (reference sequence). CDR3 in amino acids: CASSLGGTRYGYTF. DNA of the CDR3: TGTGCCAGCAGCTTGGGTGGGACACGATATGGCTACACCTTC.

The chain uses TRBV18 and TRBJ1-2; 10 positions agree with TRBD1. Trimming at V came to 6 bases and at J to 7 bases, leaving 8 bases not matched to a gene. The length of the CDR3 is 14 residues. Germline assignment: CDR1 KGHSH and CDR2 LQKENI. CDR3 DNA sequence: TGTGCCAGCTCTTCCGGACAGGGGGTGTCTGGCTACACCTTC. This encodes CASSSGQGVSGYTF.

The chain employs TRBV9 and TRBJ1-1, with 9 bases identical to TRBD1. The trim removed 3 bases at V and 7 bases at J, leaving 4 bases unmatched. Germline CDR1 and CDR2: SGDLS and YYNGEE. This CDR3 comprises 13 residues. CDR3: CASSEGQGYEAFF. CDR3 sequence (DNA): TGTGCCAGCAGCGAGGGACAGGGATATGAAGCTTTCTTT.

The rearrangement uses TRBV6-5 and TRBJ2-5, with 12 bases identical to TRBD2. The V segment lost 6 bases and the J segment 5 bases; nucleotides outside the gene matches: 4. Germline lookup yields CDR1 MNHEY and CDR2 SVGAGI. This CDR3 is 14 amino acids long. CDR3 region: CASRLAGGLETQYF. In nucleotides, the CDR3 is TGTGCCAGCAGACTAGCGGGGGGTTTGGAGACCCAGTACTTC.

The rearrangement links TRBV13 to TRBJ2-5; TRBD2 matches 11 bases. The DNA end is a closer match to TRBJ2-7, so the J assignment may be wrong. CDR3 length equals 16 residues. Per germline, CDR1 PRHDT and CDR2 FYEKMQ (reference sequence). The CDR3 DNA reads TGTGCCAGCAGCTTAGCGTCTAGCGGGAGGCGGTACGAGCAGTACTTC. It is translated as CASSLASSGRRYEQYF.

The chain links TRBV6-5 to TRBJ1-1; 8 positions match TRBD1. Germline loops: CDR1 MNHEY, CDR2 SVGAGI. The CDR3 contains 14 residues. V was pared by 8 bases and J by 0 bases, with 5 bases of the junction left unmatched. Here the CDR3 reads CASEGQVLNTEAFF. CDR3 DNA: TGTGCCAGCGAGGGACAGGTTCTGAACACTGAAGCTTTCTTT.

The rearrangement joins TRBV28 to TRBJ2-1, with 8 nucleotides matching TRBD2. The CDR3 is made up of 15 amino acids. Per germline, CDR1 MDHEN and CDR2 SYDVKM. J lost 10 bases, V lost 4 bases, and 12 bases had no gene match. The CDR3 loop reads CASSSPRSGSVEQFF. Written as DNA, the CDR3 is TGTGCCAGCAGTTCCCCCCGCAGCGGGAGTGTCGAGCAGTTCTTC.

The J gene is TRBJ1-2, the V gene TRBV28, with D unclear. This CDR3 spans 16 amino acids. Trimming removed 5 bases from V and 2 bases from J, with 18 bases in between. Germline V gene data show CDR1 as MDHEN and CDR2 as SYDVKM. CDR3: CASSLLALQWNYGYTF. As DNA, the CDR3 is TGTGCCAGCAGTCTCCTGGCTCTTCAGTGGAACTATGGCTACACCTTC.

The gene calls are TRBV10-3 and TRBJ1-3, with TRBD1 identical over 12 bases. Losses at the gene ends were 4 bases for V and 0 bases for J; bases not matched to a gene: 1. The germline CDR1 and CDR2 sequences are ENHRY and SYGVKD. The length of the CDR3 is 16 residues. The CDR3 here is CAISGGQGASGNTIYF. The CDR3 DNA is TGTGCCATCAGTGGGGGACAGGGGGCCTCTGGAAACACCATATATTTT.

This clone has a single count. The CDR3 nucleotides read TGTGCCAGCAGCTTACTCGGTGGGGACAGGCAGTACGAGCAGTACTTC. It codes for CASSLLGGDRQYEQYF. This chain uses TRBV11-2 with TRBJ2-7; 8 bases are shared with TRBD1. The trim removed 2 bases at V and 4 bases at J, leaving 10 bases unmatched. The length of the CDR3 is 16 residues. Germline CDR1 reads SGHAT; CDR2 reads FQNNGV.

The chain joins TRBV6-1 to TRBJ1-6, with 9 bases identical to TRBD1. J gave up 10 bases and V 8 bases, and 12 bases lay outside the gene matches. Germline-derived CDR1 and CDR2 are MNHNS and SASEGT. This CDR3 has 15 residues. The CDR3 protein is CASWRIGTGTSPLHF. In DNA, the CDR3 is TGTGCCAGCTGGAGAATTGGGACAGGGACCTCACCCCTCCACTTT.

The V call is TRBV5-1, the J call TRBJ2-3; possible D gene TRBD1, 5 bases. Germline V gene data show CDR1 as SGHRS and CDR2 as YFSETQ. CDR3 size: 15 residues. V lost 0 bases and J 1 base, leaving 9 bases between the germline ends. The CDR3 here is CASSLGGRGTDTQYF. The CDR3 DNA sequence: TGCGCCAGCAGCTTGGGGGGCAGGGGCACAGATACGCAGTATTTT.

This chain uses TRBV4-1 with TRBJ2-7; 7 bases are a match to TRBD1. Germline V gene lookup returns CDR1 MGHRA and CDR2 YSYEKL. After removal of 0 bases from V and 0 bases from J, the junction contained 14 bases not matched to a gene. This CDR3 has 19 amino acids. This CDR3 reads CASSQDPRRTGESSYEQYF. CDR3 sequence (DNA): TGCGCCAGCAGCCAAGATCCCCGCCGGACAGGAGAAAGCTCCTACGAGCAGTACTTC.

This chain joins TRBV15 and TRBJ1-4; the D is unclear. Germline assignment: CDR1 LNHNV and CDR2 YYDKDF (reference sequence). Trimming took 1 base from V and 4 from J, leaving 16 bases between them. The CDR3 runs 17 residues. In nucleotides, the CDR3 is TGTGCCACCAGCAGAGTTTTTGGCAGGTTATTTAATGAAAAACTGTTTTTT. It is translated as CATSRVFGRLFNEKLFF.

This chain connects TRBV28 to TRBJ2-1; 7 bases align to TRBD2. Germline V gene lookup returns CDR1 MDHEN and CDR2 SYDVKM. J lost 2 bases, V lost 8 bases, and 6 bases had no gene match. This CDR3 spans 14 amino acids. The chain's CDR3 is CASLKREPYNEQFF. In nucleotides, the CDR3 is TGTGCCAGCTTAAAGCGGGAACCCTACAATGAGCAGTTCTTC.

As DNA, the CDR3 is TGTGCCAGCAGCTTGGCAGGACCGGGGGTGTTGGCTAACACCTTC. Its protein is CASSLAGPGVLANTF. The V call is TRBV5-5, the J call TRBJ1-2, with D perhaps TRBD1 (5 bases). V lost 0 bases and J lost 12, with 21 bases in between. Germline assignment: CDR1 SGHKS and CDR2 YYEKEE (reference sequence). The CDR3 sequence is 15 residues long.

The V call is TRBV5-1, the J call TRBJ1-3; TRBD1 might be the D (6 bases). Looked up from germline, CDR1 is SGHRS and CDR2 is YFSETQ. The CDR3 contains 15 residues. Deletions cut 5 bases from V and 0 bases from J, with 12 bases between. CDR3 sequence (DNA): TGCGCCAGCAGGTATCTGACAGGCTCTGGAAACACCATATATTTT. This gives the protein CASRYLTGSGNTIYF.

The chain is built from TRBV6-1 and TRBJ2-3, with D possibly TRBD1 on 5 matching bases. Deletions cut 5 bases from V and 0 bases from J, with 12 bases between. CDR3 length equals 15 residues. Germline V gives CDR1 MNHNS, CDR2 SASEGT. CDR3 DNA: TGTGCCAGCAGTTGGGTTGGACAAAGCACAGATACGCAGTATTTT. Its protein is CASSWVGQSTDTQYF.

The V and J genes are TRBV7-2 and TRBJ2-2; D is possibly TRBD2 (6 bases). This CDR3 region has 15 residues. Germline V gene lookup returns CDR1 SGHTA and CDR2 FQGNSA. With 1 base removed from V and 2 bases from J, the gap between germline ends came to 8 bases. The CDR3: CASSLGGENTGELFF. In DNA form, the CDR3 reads TGTGCCAGCAGCTTAGGGGGGGAAAACACCGGGGAGCTGTTTTTT.

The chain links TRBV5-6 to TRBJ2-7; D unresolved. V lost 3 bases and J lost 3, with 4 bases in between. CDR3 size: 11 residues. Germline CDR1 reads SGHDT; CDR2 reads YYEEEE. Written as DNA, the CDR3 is TGTGCCAGCAGCTCAGTCTACGAGCAGTACTTC. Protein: CASSSVYEQYF. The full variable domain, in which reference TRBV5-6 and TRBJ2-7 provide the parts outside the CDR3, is DAGVTQSPTHLIKTRGQQVTLRCSPKSGHDTVSWYQQALGQGPQFIFQYYEEEERQRGNFPDRFSGHQFPNYSSELNVNALLLGDSALYLCASSSVYEQYFGPGTRLTVT.

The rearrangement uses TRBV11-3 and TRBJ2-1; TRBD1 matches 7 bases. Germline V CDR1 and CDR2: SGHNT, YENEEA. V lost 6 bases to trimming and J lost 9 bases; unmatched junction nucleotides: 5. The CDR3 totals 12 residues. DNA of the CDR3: TGTGCCAGCAGTCCAGGGGGTGGTGAGCAGTTCTTC. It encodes CASSPGGGEQFF.

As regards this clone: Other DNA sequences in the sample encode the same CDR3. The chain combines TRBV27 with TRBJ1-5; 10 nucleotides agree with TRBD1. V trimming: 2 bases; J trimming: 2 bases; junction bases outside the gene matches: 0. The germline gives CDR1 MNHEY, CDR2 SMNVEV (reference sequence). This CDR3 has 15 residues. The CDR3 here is CASSLGTGGNQPQHF. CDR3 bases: TGTGCCAGCAGTTTAGGGACAGGGGGCAATCAGCCCCAGCATTTT.

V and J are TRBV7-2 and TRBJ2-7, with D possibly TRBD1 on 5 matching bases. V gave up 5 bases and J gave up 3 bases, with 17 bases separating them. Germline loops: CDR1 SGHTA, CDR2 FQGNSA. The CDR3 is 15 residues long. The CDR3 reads CASSQGQRPLYEQYF. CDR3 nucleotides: TGTGCCAGCAGCCAGGGTCAGAGACCTCTCTACGAGCAGTACTTC. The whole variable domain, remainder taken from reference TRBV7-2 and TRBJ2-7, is GAGVSQSPSNKVTEKGKDVELRCDPISGHTALYWYRQSLGQGLEFLIYFQGNSAPDKSGLPSDRFSAERTGGSVSTLTIQRTQQEDSAVYLCASSQGQRPLYEQYFGPGTRLTVT.

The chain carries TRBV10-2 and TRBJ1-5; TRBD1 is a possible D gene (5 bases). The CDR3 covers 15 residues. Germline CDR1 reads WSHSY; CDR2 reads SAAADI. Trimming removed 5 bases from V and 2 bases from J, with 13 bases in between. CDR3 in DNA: TGCGCCAGCAGTTTGTCCAGGGAAGGCAATCAGCCCCAGCATTTT. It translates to CASSLSREGNQPQHF.

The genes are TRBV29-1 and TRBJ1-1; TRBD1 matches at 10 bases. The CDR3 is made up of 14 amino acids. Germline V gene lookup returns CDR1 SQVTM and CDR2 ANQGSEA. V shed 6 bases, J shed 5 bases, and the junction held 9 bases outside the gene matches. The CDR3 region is CSVLRTGGRTEAFF. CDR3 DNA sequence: TGCAGCGTCCTTAGGACAGGGGGACGAACTGAAGCTTTCTTT.

CDR3 sequence (DNA): TGTGCCAGCAGCTTGGTAGGTTGGGGAGATGAGAACTATGGCTACACCTTC. Translation gives CASSLVGWGDENYGYTF. This chain links TRBV5-6 with TRBJ1-2; D call uncertain. CDR1 and CDR2 (germline): SGHDT, YYEEEE. The CDR3 loop spans 17 amino acids. V was pared by 0 bases and J by 2 bases, with 17 bases between.

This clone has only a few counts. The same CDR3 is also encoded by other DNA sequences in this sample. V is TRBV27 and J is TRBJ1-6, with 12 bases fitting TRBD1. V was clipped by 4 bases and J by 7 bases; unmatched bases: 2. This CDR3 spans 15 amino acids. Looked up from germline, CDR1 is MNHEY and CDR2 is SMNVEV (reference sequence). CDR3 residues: CASSSGTGGNSPLHF. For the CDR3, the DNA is TGTGCCAGCAGTTCCGGGACAGGGGGCAATTCACCCCTCCACTTT.

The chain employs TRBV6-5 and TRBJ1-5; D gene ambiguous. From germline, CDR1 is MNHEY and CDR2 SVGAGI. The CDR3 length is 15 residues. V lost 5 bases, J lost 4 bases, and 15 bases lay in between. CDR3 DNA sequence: TGTGCCAGCAGTCAGGTCACCGGGGTAAATCAGCCCCAGCATTTT. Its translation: CASSQVTGVNQPQHF.

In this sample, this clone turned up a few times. CDR3 nucleotide sequence: TGTGCCAGCAGTGAAGCGAGGACAGGGACCTACGAGCAGTACTTC. This encodes CASSEARTGTYEQYF. This chain links TRBV2 with TRBJ2-7; 8 positions agree with TRBD1. Per germline, CDR1 SNHLY and CDR2 FYNNEI. With 0 bases clipped from V and 2 bases from J, the junction kept 3 bases outside the gene matches. CDR3 length: 15 residues.

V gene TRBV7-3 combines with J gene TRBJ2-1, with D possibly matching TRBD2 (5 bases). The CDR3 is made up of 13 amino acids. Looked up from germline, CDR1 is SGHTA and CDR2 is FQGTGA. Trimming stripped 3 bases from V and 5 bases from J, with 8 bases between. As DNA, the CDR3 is TGTGCCAGCAGCTTTGGACTGAACAATGAGCAGTTCTTC. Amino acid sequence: CASSFGLNNEQFF.

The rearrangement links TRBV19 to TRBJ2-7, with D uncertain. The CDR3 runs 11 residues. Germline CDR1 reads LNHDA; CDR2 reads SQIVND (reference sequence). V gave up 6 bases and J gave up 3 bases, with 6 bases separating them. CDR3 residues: CASSSYYEQYF. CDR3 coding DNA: TGTGCCAGTAGCTCCTACTACGAGCAGTACTTC.

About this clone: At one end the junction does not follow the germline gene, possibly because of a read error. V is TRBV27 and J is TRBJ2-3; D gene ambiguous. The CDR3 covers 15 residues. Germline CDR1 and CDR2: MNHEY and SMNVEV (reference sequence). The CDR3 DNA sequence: TGTGCCAGCAGTATATCCTTTAGTCCAGCGGATACGCAGTATTTT. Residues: CASSISFSPADTQYF.